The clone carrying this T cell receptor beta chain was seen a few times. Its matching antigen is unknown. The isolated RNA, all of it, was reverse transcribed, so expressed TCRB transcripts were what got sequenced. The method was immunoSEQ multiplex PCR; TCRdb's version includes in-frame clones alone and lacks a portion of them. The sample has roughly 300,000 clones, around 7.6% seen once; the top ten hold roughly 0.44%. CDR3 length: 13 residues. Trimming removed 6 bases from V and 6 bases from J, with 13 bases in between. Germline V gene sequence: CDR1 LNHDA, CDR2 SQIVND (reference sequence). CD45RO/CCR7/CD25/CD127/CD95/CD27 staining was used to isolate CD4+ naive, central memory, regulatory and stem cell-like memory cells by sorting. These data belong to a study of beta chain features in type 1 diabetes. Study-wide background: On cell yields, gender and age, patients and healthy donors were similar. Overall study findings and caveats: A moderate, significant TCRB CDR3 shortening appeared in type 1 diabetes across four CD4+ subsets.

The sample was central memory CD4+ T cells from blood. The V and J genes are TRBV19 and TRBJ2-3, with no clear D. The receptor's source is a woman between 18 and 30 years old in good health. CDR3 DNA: TGTGCCAGTAGGAGTGGTCCGAAGGATACGCAGTATTTT. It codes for CASRSGPKDTQYF.